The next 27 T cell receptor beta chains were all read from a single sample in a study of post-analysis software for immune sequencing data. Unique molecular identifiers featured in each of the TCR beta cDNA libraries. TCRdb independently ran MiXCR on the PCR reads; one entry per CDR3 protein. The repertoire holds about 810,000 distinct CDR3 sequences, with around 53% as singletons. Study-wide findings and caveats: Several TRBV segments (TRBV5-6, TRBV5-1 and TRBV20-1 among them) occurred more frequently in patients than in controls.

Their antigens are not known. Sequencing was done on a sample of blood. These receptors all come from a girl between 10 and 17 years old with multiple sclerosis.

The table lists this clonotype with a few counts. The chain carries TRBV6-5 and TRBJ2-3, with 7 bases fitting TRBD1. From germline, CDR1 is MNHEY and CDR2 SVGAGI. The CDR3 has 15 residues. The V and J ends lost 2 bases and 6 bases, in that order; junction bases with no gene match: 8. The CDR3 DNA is TGTGCCAGCAGTTACCGGACAGGCCCCACGGATACGCAGTATTTT. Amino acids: CASSYRTGPTDTQYF.

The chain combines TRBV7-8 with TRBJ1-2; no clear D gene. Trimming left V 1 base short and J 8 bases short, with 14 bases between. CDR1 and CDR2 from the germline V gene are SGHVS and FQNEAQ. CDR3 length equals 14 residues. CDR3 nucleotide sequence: TGTGCCAGCAGCTTAGGGTCCCTAAGATCCGGCTACACCTTC. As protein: CASSLGSLRSGYTF.

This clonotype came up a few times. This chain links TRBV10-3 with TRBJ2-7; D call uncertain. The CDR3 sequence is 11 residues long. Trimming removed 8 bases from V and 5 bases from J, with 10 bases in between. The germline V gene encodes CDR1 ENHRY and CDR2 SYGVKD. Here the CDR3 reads CAIRSRDEQYF. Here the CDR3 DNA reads TGTGCCATCCGGAGTAGGGACGAGCAGTACTTC.

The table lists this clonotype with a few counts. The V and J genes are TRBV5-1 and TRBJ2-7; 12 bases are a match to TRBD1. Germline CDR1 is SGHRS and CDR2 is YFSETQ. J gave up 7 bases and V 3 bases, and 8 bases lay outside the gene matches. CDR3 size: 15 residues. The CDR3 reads CASSWGTGGVWEQYF. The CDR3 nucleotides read TGCGCCAGCAGCTGGGGGACAGGGGGCGTGTGGGAGCAGTACTTC.

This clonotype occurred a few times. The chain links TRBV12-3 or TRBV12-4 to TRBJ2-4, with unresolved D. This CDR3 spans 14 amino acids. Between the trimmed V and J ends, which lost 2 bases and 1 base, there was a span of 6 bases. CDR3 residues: CASSLYPAKNIQYF. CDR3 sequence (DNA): TGTGCCAGCAGTTTATACCCCGCCAAAAACATTCAGTACTTC.

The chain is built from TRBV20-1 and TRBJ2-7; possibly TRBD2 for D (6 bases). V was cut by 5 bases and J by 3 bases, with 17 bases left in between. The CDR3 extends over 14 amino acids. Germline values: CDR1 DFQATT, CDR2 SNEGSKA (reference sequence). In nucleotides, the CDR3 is TGCAGTGCTGGCGGGGCAGGATTATACTACGAGCAGTACTTC. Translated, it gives CSAGGAGLYYEQYF.

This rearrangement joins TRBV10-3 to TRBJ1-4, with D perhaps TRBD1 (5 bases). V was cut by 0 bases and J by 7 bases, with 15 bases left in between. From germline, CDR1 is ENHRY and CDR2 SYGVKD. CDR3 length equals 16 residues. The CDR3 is CAISESTVGGGEKLFF. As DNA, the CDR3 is TGTGCCATCAGTGAGTCTACTGTCGGCGGGGGTGAAAAACTGTTTTTT.

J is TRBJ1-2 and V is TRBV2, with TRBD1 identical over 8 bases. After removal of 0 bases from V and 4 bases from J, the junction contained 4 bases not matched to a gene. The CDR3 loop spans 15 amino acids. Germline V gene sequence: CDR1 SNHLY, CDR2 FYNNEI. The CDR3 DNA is TGTGCCAGCAGTGAAGCTAAACAGGGGGGCTATGGCTACACCTTC. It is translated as CASSEAKQGGYGYTF.

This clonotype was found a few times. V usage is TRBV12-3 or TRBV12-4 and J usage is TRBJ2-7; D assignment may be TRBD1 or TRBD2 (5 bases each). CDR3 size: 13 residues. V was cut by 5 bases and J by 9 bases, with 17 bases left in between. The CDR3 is CASSLKLGTWQYF. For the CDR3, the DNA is TGTGCCAGCAGTCTTAAGTTGGGGACGTGGCAGTACTTC.

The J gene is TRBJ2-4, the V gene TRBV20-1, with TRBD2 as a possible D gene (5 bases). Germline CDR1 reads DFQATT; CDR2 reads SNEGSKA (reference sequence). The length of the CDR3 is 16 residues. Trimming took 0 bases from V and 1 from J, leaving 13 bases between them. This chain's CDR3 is CSARDGLGPAKNIQYF. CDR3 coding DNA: TGCAGTGCTAGAGATGGACTTGGCCCGGCCAAAAACATTCAGTACTTC.

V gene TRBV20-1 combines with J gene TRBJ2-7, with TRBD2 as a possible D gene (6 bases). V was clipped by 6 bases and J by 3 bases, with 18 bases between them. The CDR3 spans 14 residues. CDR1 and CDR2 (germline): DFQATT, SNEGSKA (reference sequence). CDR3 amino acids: CSAARESGFYEQYF. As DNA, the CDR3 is TGCAGTGCCGCCCGGGAGTCAGGGTTCTACGAGCAGTACTTC.

CDR3 sequence reads: CASSLGPGTLSGEQFF. For the CDR3, the DNA is TGTGCCAGCAGCTTAGGTCCCGGGACTCTCTCCGGTGAGCAGTTCTTC. V is TRBV7-2 and J is TRBJ2-1; D perhaps matches TRBD2 (6 bases). This CDR3 region has 16 residues. The germline V gene encodes CDR1 SGHTA and CDR2 FQGNSA. Trimming left V 1 base short and J 9 bases short, with 19 bases between.

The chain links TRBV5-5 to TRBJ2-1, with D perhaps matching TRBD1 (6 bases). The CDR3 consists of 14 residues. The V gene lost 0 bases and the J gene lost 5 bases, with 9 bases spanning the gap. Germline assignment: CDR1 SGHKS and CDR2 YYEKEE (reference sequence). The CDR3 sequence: CASSLAGAHNEQFF. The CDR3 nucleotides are TGTGCCAGCAGCTTGGCAGGGGCCCACAATGAGCAGTTCTTC.

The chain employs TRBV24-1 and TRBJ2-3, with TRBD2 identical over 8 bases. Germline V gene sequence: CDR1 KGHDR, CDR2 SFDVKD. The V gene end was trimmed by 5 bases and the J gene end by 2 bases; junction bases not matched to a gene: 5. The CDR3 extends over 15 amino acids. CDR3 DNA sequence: TGTGCCACCAGTGGATCGGGGGGGCCCACAGATACGCAGTATTTT. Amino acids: CATSGSGGPTDTQYF.

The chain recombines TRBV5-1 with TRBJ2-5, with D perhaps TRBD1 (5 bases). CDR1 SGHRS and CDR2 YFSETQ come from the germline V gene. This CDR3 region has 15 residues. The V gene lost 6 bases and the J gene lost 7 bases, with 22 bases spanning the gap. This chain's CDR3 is CASTPRGLVRGTQYF. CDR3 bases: TGCGCCAGCACCCCTAGGGGCCTCGTACGAGGGACCCAGTACTTC.

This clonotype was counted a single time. This CDR3 reads CSVANGTGNSPLHF. For the CDR3, the DNA is TGCAGCGTAGCTAACGGGACAGGGAATTCACCCCTCCACTTT. The chain recombines TRBV29-1 with TRBJ1-6, with 9 bases lining up with TRBD1. The CDR3 totals 14 residues. Germline values: CDR1 SQVTM, CDR2 ANQGSEA. The V gene end was trimmed by 6 bases and the J gene end by 7 bases; junction bases not matched to a gene: 7.

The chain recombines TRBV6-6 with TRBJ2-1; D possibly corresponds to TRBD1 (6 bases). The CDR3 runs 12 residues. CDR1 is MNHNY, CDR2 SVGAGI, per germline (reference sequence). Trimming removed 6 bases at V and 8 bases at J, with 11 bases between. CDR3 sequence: CASRTGTDEQFF. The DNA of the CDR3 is TGTGCCAGCAGAACAGGGACCGATGAGCAGTTCTTC.

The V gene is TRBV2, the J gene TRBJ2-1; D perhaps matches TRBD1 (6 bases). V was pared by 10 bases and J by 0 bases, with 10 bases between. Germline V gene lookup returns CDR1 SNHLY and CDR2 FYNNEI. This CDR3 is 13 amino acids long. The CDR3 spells CANRQVSYNEQFF. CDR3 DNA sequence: TGTGCCAACCGACAGGTCTCCTACAATGAGCAGTTCTTC.

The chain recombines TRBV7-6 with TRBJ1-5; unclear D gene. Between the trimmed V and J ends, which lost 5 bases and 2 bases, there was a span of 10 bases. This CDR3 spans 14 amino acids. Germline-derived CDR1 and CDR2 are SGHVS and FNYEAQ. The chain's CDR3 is CASSQRQGNQPQHF. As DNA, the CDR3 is TGTGCCAGCAGCCAGCGGCAGGGCAATCAGCCCCAGCATTTT.

CDR3 sequence (DNA): TGTGCCAGCGGGAGCCTAGCGGGGGTTGATGAGCAGTTCTTC. Translating gives CASGSLAGVDEQFF. The chain links TRBV6-1 to TRBJ2-1; 10 positions agree with TRBD2. Germline V lookup: CDR1 MNHNS, CDR2 SASEGT. V dropped 8 bases and J dropped 8; count of bases not matched to a gene: 9. CDR3 length equals 14 residues.

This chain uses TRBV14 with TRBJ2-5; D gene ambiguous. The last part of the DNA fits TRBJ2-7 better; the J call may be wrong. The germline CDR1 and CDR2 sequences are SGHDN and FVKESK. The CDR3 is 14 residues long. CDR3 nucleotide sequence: TGTGCCAGCAGCCGGCGCGGACGTCTCTACGAGCAGTACTTC. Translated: CASSRRGRLYEQYF.

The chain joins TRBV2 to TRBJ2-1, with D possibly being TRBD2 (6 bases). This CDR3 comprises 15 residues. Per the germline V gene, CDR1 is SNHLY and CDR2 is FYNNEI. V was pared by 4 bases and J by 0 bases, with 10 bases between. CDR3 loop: CASSAPGSSYNEQFF. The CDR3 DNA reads TGTGCCAGCAGTGCGCCCGGGAGCTCCTACAATGAGCAGTTCTTC. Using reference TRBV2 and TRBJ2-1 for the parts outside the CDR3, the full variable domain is EPEVTQTPSHQVTQMGQEVILRCVPISNHLYFYWYRQILGQKVEFLVSFYNNEISEKSEIFDDQFSVERPDGSNFTLKIRSTKLEDSAMYFCASSAPGSSYNEQFFGPGTRLTVL.

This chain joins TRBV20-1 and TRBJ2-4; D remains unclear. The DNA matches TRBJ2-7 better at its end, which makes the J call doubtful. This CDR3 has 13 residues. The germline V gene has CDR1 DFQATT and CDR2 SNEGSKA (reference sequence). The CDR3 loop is CSAREWQDYEQYF. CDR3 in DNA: TGCAGTGCTAGAGAATGGCAGGACTACGAGCAGTACTTC.

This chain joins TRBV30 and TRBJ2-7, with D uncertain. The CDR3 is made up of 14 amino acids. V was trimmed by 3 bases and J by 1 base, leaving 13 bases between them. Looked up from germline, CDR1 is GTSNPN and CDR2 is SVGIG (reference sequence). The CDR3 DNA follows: TGTGCCTGGAGGGTACCCGGACGATCCTACGAGCAGTACTTC. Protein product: CAWRVPGRSYEQYF.

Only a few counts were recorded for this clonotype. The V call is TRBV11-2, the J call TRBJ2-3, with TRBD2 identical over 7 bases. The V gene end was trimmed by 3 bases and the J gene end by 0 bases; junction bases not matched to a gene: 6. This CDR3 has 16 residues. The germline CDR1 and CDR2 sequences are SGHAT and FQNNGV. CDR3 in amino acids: CASSFLGGSSTDTQYF. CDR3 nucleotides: TGTGCCAGCAGCTTTTTAGGCGGGAGTAGCACAGATACGCAGTATTTT.

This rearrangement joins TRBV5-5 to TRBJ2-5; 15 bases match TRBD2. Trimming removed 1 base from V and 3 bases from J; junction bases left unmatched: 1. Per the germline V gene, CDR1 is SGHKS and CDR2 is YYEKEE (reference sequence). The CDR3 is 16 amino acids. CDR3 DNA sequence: TGTGCCAGCAGCTTGTGGACTAGCGGGGGGGAAGAGACCCAGTACTTC. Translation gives CASSLWTSGGEETQYF.

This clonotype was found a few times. Here the CDR3 reads CSVRVPTSGSGKNIQYF. The CDR3 region has the DNA TGCAGCGTCAGAGTCCCGACTAGCGGGAGCGGCAAAAACATTCAGTACTTC. The rearrangement joins TRBV29-1 to TRBJ2-4, with 12 bases aligning to TRBD2. J was trimmed by 3 bases and V by 6 bases; bases with no gene match: 12. CDR1 is SQVTM and CDR2 is ANQGSEA in the germline V gene. The CDR3 runs 17 residues.